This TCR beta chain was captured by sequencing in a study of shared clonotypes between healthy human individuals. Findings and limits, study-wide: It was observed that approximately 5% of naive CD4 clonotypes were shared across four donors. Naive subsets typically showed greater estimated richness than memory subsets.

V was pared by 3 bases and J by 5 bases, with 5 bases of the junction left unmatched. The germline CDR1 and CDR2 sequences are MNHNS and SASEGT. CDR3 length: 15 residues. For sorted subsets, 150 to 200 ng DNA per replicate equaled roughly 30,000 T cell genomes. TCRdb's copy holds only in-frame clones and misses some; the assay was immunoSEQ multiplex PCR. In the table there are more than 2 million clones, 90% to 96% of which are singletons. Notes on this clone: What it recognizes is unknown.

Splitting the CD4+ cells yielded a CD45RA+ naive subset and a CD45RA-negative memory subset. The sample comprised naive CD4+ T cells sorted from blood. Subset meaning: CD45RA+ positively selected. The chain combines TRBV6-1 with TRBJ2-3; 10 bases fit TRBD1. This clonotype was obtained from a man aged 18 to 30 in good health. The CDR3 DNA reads TGTGCCAGCAGTGATCGACAGGGGGCAAGAGATACGCAGTATTTT. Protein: CASSDRQGARDTQYF.